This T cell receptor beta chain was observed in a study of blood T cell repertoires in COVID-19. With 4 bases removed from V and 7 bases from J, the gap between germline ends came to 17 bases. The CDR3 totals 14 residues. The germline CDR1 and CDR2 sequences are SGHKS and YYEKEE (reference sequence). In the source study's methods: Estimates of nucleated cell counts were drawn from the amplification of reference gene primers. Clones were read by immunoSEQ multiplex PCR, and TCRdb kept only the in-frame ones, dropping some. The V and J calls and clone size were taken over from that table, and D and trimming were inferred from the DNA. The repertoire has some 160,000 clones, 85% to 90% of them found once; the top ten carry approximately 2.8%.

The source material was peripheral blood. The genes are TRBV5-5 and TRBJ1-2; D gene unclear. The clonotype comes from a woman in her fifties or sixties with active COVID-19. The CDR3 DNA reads TGTGCCAGCAGCACGAGGGCAAGGGTCGCTGGCTACACCTTC. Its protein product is CASSTRARVAGYTF.